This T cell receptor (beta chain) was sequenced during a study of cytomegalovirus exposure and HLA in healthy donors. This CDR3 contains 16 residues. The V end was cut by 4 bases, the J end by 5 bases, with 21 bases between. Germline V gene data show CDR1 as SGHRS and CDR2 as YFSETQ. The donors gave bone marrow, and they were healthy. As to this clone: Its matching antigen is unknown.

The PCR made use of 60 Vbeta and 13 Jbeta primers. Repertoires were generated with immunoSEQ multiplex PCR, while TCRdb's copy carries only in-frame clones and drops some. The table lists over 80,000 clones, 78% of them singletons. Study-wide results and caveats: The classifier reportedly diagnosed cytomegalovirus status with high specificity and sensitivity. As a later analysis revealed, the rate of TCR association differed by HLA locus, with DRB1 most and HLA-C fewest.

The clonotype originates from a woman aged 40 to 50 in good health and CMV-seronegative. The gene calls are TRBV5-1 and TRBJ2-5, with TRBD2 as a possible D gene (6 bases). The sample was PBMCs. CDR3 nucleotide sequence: TGCGCCAGCAGCATGAACGATGGGGGGTCGGGGGAGACCCAGTACTTC. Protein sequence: CASSMNDGGSGETQYF.